This record concerns one T cell receptor beta chain sequence. This sample is part of a study of blood T cell repertoires in COVID-19. CDR3 size: 13 residues. V was clipped by 5 bases and J by 5 bases, with 12 bases between them. CDR1 is LNHDA and CDR2 is SQIVND in the germline V gene (reference sequence). Original data processing: Amplification with reference gene primers provided the estimates of nucleated cell counts. Measured with immunoSEQ multiplex PCR; TCRdb has only the in-frame clones, and not every one. Clonal size and the V and J genes are those of that table, whereas D and trimming came from the DNA. The sample records some 290,000 clones, roughly nine tenths being singletons. Seattle enrolled patients during active infection and tracked them longitudinally.

Sequencing was carried out using peripheral blood. The clonotype originates from a woman in her twenties or thirties with COVID-19, enrolled during active disease. V usage is TRBV19 and J usage is TRBJ2-5; D call uncertain. The CDR3 sequence: CASSLYGKETQYF. Written as DNA, the CDR3 is TGTGCCAGTAGTTTGTATGGCAAGGAGACCCAGTACTTC. Using reference TRBV19 and TRBJ2-5 for the parts outside the CDR3, the full variable domain is DGGITQSPKYLFRKEGQNVTLSCEQNLNHDAMYWYRQDPGQGLRLIYYSQIVNDFQKGDIAEGYSVSREKKESFPLTVTSAQKNPTAFYLCASSLYGKETQYFGPGTRLLVL.